This TCR delta chain appears in the sequencing data of a study of γδ T cells in repeated Plasmodium falciparum infection. Sequencing covered both gamma and delta TCR chains per sample. TCRdb re-called the multiplex PCR reads with CATT. The data show 85,000 to 90,000 delta-chain clones, with over 1.3% seen just once and 7% to 9.5% held by the top ten. Flow sorting of PBMC yielded separate Vgamma9/Vdelta2+ and Vdelta2-negative gammadelta T cell populations for bulk repertoire analysis. This clone was detected a few times. This DNA's translation differs at residue 15 from TCRdb's protein, which comes from a much larger clone; a read error is likely, and the protein shown is translated from the DNA. Germline V gene sequence: CDR1 TSWWSYY, CDR2 QGS. CDR3 length: 16 residues.

The sequenced sample consisted of gamma-delta T cells from blood. The sequence came from a pool of human donors (malaria-infected and uninfected, not separated). No J gene was assigned, while the V gene was called as TRDV1. In DNA, the CDR3 is TGTGCTCTTGGGGACTCTCTTTCCCGGCCGACCGATAAACTCACCTTT. It encodes CALGDSLSRPTDKLTF.